This TCR beta chain originates from a study of early T cells in non-severe SARS-CoV-2 infection. Study background: It was bulk RNA from unsorted whole blood that was sequenced, and the chains were unpaired.

Attachment of unique molecular identifiers to individual cDNA molecules was performed. TCRdb processed the 5' RACE reads anew with MiXCR; each CDR3 protein has one entry. Of approximately 70,000 distinct CDR3 sequences detected, roughly 12% appear once; the ten largest clones hold about a sixth. This clonotype was seen only a few times. This CDR3 has 15 amino acids. With V trimmed by 2 bases and J by 7 bases, 9 bases remained unmatched. Germline lookup yields CDR1 SGHTA and CDR2 FQGNSA. This TCR derives from an adult who was a healthcare worker with PCR-confirmed SARS-CoV-2 infection or an uninfected control (not recorded which). The donor label of this sample is uncertain. V gene TRBV7-2 combines with J gene TRBJ2-5, with 8 bases lining up with TRBD2. The sample here was whole blood, taken at baseline. CDR3 protein: CASSLLNSGVTTQYF. In nucleotides, the CDR3 is TGTGCCAGCAGCTTATTGAATAGCGGGGTCACGACCCAGTACTTC.